The following is a T cell receptor (beta chain) sequence with its context. The antigen is not known. Some clones are missing from TCRdb's copy, which holds only in-frame ones; the method was immunoSEQ multiplex PCR. The sample consists of tens of thousands of clones, approximately 93% of them appearing once. This specimen comes from a study of siplizumab effects on memory and regulatory T cells. General study findings and limits: Memory T cells appeared less diverse than naive cells, which seemed to contribute substantially to alloresponse. Alloreactive sequences traceable to unstimulated CD4+ memory cells declined significantly under siplizumab.

V lost 4 bases, J lost 2 bases, and 20 bases lay in between. The CDR3 consists of 17 residues. Germline-derived CDR1 and CDR2 are SGHRS and YFSETQ. The chain carries TRBV5-1 and TRBJ2-3, with D possibly being TRBD1 (6 bases). Source material: CD8+ T cells sorted from blood. This TCR came from a human donor in good health. CDR3 nucleotide sequence: TGCGCCAGCAGCCAAACTGGGATACAGGGTCCCACAGATACGCAGTATTTT. It codes for CASSQTGIQGPTDTQYF.